A single sample gave rise to the 18 T cell receptor beta chains below, sequenced in a study of vaccination effects on CD4 cells after COVID-19. No antigen has been identified for these receptors. Sequencing was performed with immunoSEQ multiplex PCR; in TCRdb, only in-frame clones are kept and a portion is missing. The sample has about 52,000 clones; 79% are singletons. Peptide-pool stimulation followed by sequencing identified expanded antigen-specific CD4+ clonotypes in the ViraFEST assay. Around day 10 of culture, CD4+ T cells were separated out. Prior SARS-CoV-2 infection was absent in the vaccine recipients, as shown by negative nucleocapsid antibodies. Sequencing used CD4+ T cells from PBMCs cultured with HCoV-OC43 spike peptides, obtained before COVID-19 vaccination. Indicated subset: HCoV-OC43 spike overlapping peptide pool stimulation. These receptors came from a human donor who received a COVID-19 vaccine.

In DNA form, the CDR3 reads TGTGCCAGCAGGAGGGGGGGAGAGACCCAGTACTTC. As protein: CASRRGGETQYF. The V call is TRBV2, the J call TRBJ2-5; a possible D gene is TRBD2 (7 bases). V was pared by 6 bases and J by 4 bases, with 9 bases between. The CDR3 contains 12 residues. CDR1 SNHLY and CDR2 FYNNEI come from the germline V gene. Together with reference TRBV2 and TRBJ2-5, the CDR3 gives the full variable domain: EPEVTQTPSHQVTQMGQEVILRCVPISNHLYFYWYRQILGQKVEFLVSFYNNEISEKSEIFDDQFSVERPDGSNFTLKIRSTKLEDSAMYFCASRRGGETQYFGPGTRLLVL.

The chain uses TRBV6-6 and TRBJ2-1; TRBD2 agrees at 9 bases. The trim removed 5 bases at V and 10 bases at J, leaving 12 bases unmatched. CDR3 size: 15 residues. Germline assignment: CDR1 MNHNY and CDR2 SVGAGI (reference sequence). The chain's CDR3 is CASSKAGGLLGEQFF. DNA for the CDR3: TGTGCCAGCAGTAAAGCGGGGGGCCTGTTAGGCGAGCAGTTCTTC.

This rearrangement joins TRBV5-1 to TRBJ2-3, with no clear D. Germline loops: CDR1 SGHRS, CDR2 YFSETQ. Trimming shortened V by 0 bases and J by 6 bases, and 8 bases separated the two germline ends. The CDR3 is made up of 13 amino acids. In nucleotides, the CDR3 is TGCGCCAGCAGCTTGGGCCAAGGGGATACGCAGTATTTT. It specifies CASSLGQGDTQYF.

V gene TRBV18 combines with J gene TRBJ1-6, with D maybe TRBD1 (5 bases). Germline CDR1 reads KGHSH; CDR2 reads LQKENI. This CDR3 comprises 16 residues. Between the trimmed V and J ends, which lost 3 bases and 4 bases, there was a span of 13 bases. The CDR3 nucleotides are TGTGCCAGCTCACCGACAGCCGCCTATTATAATTCACCCCTCCACTTT. Residues: CASSPTAAYYNSPLHF.

The gene calls are TRBV12-3 or TRBV12-4 and TRBJ2-1; the D gene is possibly TRBD1 (6 bases). This CDR3 is 12 amino acids long. V was trimmed by 5 bases and J by 8 bases, leaving 10 bases between them. CDR3 DNA sequence: TGTGCCAGCAGTCAGGGGCGGGATGAGCAGTTCTTC. It translates to CASSQGRDEQFF.

The V call is TRBV6-4, the J call TRBJ2-1; 7 positions agree with TRBD1. The junction had 8 bases not matched to a gene; V was cut back by 4 bases and J by 8 bases. The CDR3 spans 14 residues. Per germline, CDR1 MRHNA and CDR2 SNTAGT. The chain's CDR3 is CASSADRFADEQFF. DNA for the CDR3: TGTGCCAGCAGTGCGGACAGGTTTGCGGATGAGCAGTTCTTC.

This clone has more than one count but fewer than ten. The CDR3 loop is CASSSGTGGQPQHF. In DNA, the CDR3 is TGTGCCAGCAGTTCTGGGACAGGGGGTCAGCCCCAGCATTTT. This rearrangement joins TRBV2 to TRBJ1-5, with TRBD1 matching over 11 bases. The CDR3 length is 14 residues. Losses at the gene ends were 5 bases for V and 6 bases for J; bases not matched to a gene: 3. Germline V CDR1 and CDR2: SNHLY, FYNNEI. Full variable domain (outside the CDR3, taken from reference TRBV2 and TRBJ1-5): EPEVTQTPSHQVTQMGQEVILRCVPISNHLYFYWYRQILGQKVEFLVSFYNNEISEKSEIFDDQFSVERPDGSNFTLKIRSTKLEDSAMYFCASSSGTGGQPQHFGDGTRLSIL.

The chain joins TRBV7-2 to TRBJ2-2; no reliable D call. This CDR3 comprises 14 residues. Germline V lookup: CDR1 SGHTA, CDR2 FQGNSA. Between the trimmed V and J ends, which lost 2 bases and 8 bases, there was a span of 12 bases. CDR3 coding DNA: TGTGCCAGCAGCTTAAGGAGAGCCCAGGGGGAGCTGTTTTTT. Translating it yields CASSLRRAQGELFF. The complete variable domain, with remaining parts taken from reference TRBV7-2 and TRBJ2-2, reads GAGVSQSPSNKVTEKGKDVELRCDPISGHTALYWYRQSLGQGLEFLIYFQGNSAPDKSGLPSDRFSAERTGGSVSTLTIQRTQQEDSAVYLCASSLRRAQGELFFGEGSRLTVL.

This clone came up a few times. This CDR3 is CASSPLGQPGELFF. CDR3 bases: TGTGCCAGCAGCCCCTTAGGACAACCCGGGGAGCTGTTTTTT. The chain carries TRBV7-3 and TRBJ2-2; possibly TRBD1 for D (5 bases). CDR3 length equals 14 residues. Germline assignment: CDR1 SGHTA and CDR2 FQGTGA. V was cut by 5 bases and J by 6 bases, with 13 bases left in between.

V is TRBV27 and J is TRBJ1-5, with TRBD1 identical over 8 bases. CDR3 size: 15 residues. Unmatched junction bases numbered 6, after V lost 5 bases and J lost 3 bases. Germline-derived CDR1 and CDR2 are MNHEY and SMNVEV (reference sequence). This CDR3 reads CASSQDRVYNQPQHF. CDR3 coding DNA: TGTGCCAGCAGTCAGGACAGGGTCTACAATCAGCCCCAGCATTTT.

The CDR3 sequence is CASSQGLRANTEAFF. DNA of the CDR3: TGTGCCAGCAGCCAAGGTTTAAGAGCGAACACTGAAGCTTTCTTT. V gene TRBV3-1 (or the pseudogene TRBV3-2) combines with J gene TRBJ1-1; D is undetermined. V dropped 1 base and J dropped 1 base, with 10 bases sitting between them. CDR3 length equals 15 residues. The germline V gene encodes CDR1 LGHDT and CDR2 YNNKEL (reference sequence).

This rearrangement joins TRBV5-8 to TRBJ2-1, with D hard to call. Trimming left V 3 bases short and J 4 bases short, with 17 bases between. CDR3 length: 16 amino acids. The V gene's germline CDR1 is SGHTS and CDR2 YDEGEE. CDR3 region: CASSSGLIRSYNEQFF. The DNA for the CDR3 is TGTGCCAGCAGCTCGGGCCTCATCCGGAGTTACAATGAGCAGTTCTTC.

This chain links TRBV7-9 with TRBJ2-5; D is uncertain. V shed 5 bases and J shed 3 bases, with 16 bases lying between them. CDR3 length equals 15 residues. The V gene's germline CDR1 is SEHNR and CDR2 FQNEAQ (reference sequence). The CDR3 reads CASSRISTGKETQYF. CDR3 in DNA: TGTGCCAGCAGCCGTATCAGCACTGGAAAAGAGACCCAGTACTTC.

The chain has TRBV5-5 and TRBJ2-3, with D possibly being TRBD1 (6 bases). The germline V gene has CDR1 SGHKS and CDR2 YYEKEE (reference sequence). Trimming took off 0 bases at V and 4 bases at J, with 18 bases between the two ends. The CDR3 consists of 17 residues. CDR3 DNA: TGTGCCAGCAGCTTGGCCGGCGCAGGGACAATGGCAGATACGCAGTATTTT. Translating gives CASSLAGAGTMADTQYF.

This clone was counted a single time. The chain is built from TRBV30 and TRBJ2-3; 8 nucleotides align to TRBD2. This CDR3 has 13 residues. The V gene end was trimmed by 5 bases and the J gene end by 4 bases; junction bases not matched to a gene: 5. Germline CDR1 reads GTSNPN; CDR2 reads SVGIG (reference sequence). The CDR3 DNA follows: TGTGCCTGGGACGGGGGGGCTCCAGATACGCAGTATTTT. As protein: CAWDGGAPDTQYF. Full variable domain (outside the CDR3, taken from reference TRBV30 and TRBJ2-3): SQTIHQWPATLVQPVGSPLSLECTVEGTSNPNLYWYRQAAGRGLQLLFYSVGIGQISSEVPQNLSASRPQDRQFILSSKKLLLSDSGFYLCAWDGGAPDTQYFGPGTRLTVL.

J is TRBJ2-2 and V is TRBV12-3 or TRBV12-4; D ambiguous. V lost 9 bases and J lost 4, with 12 bases in between. This CDR3 contains 13 residues. The CDR3 loop is CASALVLTGELFF. The CDR3 region has the DNA TGTGCCAGTGCCCTAGTCCTCACCGGGGAGCTGTTTTTT.

The gene calls are TRBV11-3 and TRBJ2-2; 11 positions agree with TRBD1. Per the germline V gene, CDR1 is SGHNT and CDR2 is YENEEA. The CDR3 is 15 residues long. J gave up 6 bases and V 9 bases, and 9 bases lay outside the gene matches. In DNA form, the CDR3 reads TGTGCCAGTTCGTCCCGGGACAGGGGGTCCGGGGAGCTGTTTTTT. Translated: CASSSRDRGSGELFF.

The chain employs TRBV7-8 and TRBJ1-2, with D possibly TRBD1 on 5 matching bases. The germline V and J ends were trimmed by 1 base and 5 bases, with 11 bases remaining between them. This CDR3 region has 14 residues. The V gene's germline CDR1 is SGHVS and CDR2 FQNEAQ. The CDR3 DNA sequence: TGTGCCAGCAGCTTAGTCCCGGGGGGGTATGGCTACACCTTC. Translation: CASSLVPGGYGYTF.